These 24 T cell receptor beta chains originate from one sample sequenced in a study of identical twins. Via MiXCR, TCRdb re-called the 5' RACE reads, giving one row per CDR3 protein. The repertoire holds fewer than 500,000 distinct CDR3 sequences, with roughly an eighth as singletons. The sample was also linked to a second study, of yellow fever vaccine responses in identical twins.

The specimen sequenced was CD4+ T cells sorted from blood. The receptors derive from a woman in her late teens or twenties in good health.

The chain is built from TRBV20-1 and TRBJ2-7, with TRBD2 matching 9 bases. Germline CDR1 DFQATT, CDR2 SNEGSKA (reference sequence). The CDR3 spans 13 residues. The CDR3 reads CGGLAGRSGEQYF. CDR3 coding DNA: TGCGGGGGACTAGCTGGGAGGAGCGGCGAGCAGTACTTC.

CDR3 region: CASSSLAGGDHSYNEQFF. CDR3 nucleotide sequence: TGTGCCAGCAGTTCGCTAGCGGGAGGCGATCACTCCTACAATGAGCAGTTCTTC. The rearrangement uses TRBV28 and TRBJ2-1; 11 positions match TRBD2. This CDR3 region has 18 residues. CDR1 and CDR2 from the germline V gene are MDHEN and SYDVKM. The ends lost 4 bases at V and 0 bases at J; junction bases unmatched: 8.

This clonotype has ten or more counts. The chain has TRBV5-1 and TRBJ2-6; D unclear. The germline V and J ends were trimmed by 0 bases and 4 bases, with 8 bases remaining between them. The CDR3 has 15 residues. Germline CDR1 SGHRS, CDR2 YFSETQ. CDR3 bases: TGCGCCAGCAGCTTGGAAGGGCAAGGGGCCAACGTCCTGACTTTC. Translating it yields CASSLEGQGANVLTF.

This clonotype occurred a few times. The rearrangement links TRBV3-1 to TRBJ2-1; the D is unclear. V lost 4 bases to trimming and J lost 4 bases, with 8 bases between them. The germline gives CDR1 LGHDT, CDR2 YNNKEL (reference sequence). There are 13 residues in the CDR3. The CDR3 DNA is TGTGCCAGCAGCCCGGAGATATACAATGAGCAGTTCTTC. This sequence encodes CASSPEIYNEQFF.

This clonotype was detected only a few times. V gene TRBV15 combines with J gene TRBJ2-2, with TRBD1 matching 8 bases. Germline trimming cut 5 bases from V and 4 bases from J; bases unmatched to any gene: 3. Germline V lookup: CDR1 LNHNV, CDR2 YYDKDF (reference sequence). The CDR3 consists of 14 residues. In nucleotides, the CDR3 is TGTGCCACCAGCGCGGACAGGGCCACCGGGGAGCTGTTTTTT. This gives the protein CATSADRATGELFF. The entire variable domain, with the rest obtained from reference TRBV15 and TRBJ2-2, is as follows: DAMVIQNPRYQVTQFGKPVTLSCSQTLNHNVMYWYQQKSSQAPKLLFHYYDKDFNNEADTPDNFQSRRPNTSFCFLDIRSPGLGDTAMYLCATSADRATGELFFGEGSRLTVL.

The chain joins TRBV2 to TRBJ1-1, with D hard to call. V was trimmed by 6 bases and J by 0 bases, leaving 11 bases between them. The CDR3 extends over 14 amino acids. CDR1 and CDR2 (germline): SNHLY, FYNNEI. CDR3 sequence: CASRPHQLNTEAFF. The CDR3, as DNA: TGTGCCAGCAGGCCTCATCAGTTGAACACTGAAGCTTTCTTT.

This clonotype occurred many times. This chain uses TRBV12-3 or TRBV12-4 with TRBJ2-3, with 9 bases aligning to TRBD1. V dropped 7 bases and J dropped 6; count of bases not matched to a gene: 8. The CDR3 runs to 14 residues. The CDR3 nucleotides are TGTGCCAGCAATACAGGGGGCTGGGCGGATACGCAGTATTTT. This gives the protein CASNTGGWADTQYF.

This clonotype was counted only a few times. This chain connects TRBV29-1 to TRBJ2-1, with unresolved D. Germline V CDR1 and CDR2: SQVTM, ANQGSEA. V shed 6 bases and J shed 3 bases, with 3 bases lying between them. The CDR3 has 10 residues. The CDR3 protein is CSVDYNEQFF. The DNA of the CDR3 is TGCAGCGTAGACTACAATGAGCAGTTCTTC.

This clonotype appeared a few times. This sequence joins TRBV12-3 or TRBV12-4 and TRBJ2-7, with 8 bases identical to TRBD2. CDR3 length: 16 residues. The junction had 9 bases not matched to a gene; V was cut back by 1 base and J by 4 bases. This chain's CDR3 is CASSLEASGGQYEQYF. The CDR3 bases are TGTGCCAGCAGTTTAGAGGCAAGCGGGGGCCAATACGAGCAGTACTTC.

This clonotype showed up just a few times. The chain employs TRBV15 and TRBJ2-7; no reliable D call. Trimming removed 0 bases from V and 0 bases from J, with 9 bases in between. The CDR3 contains 15 residues. Germline V gives CDR1 LNHNV, CDR2 YYDKDF (reference sequence). The CDR3 bases are TGTGCCACCAGCAGAGAAGGTATTAGCTCCTACGAGCAGTACTTC. This gives the protein CATSREGISSYEQYF.

The chain is built from TRBV29-1 and TRBJ2-1; D might be TRBD1 (5 bases). The CDR3 runs to 15 residues. V was cut by 3 bases and J by 0 bases, with 12 bases left in between. Germline CDR1 reads SQVTM; CDR2 reads ANQGSEA. CDR3 sequence: CSVDSGHSSYNEQFF. CDR3 nucleotide sequence: TGCAGCGTTGACTCAGGGCACAGCTCCTACAATGAGCAGTTCTTC.

In this sample, this clonotype turned up a few times. The chain employs TRBV7-2 and TRBJ2-5; 9 bases align to TRBD1. After removal of 4 bases from V and 5 bases from J, the junction contained 5 bases not matched to a gene. CDR1 and CDR2 (germline): SGHTA, FQGNSA. CDR3 length: 14 amino acids. The CDR3 DNA reads TGTGCCAGCAGCTCCTCGACAGGGGGGGAGACCCAGTACTTC. Amino acids: CASSSSTGGETQYF.

The chain carries TRBV11-2 and TRBJ2-5; 9 positions match TRBD1. CDR3 length: 15 amino acids. The germline CDR1 and CDR2 sequences are SGHAT and FQNNGV. Losses at the gene ends were 4 bases for V and 5 bases for J; bases not matched to a gene: 8. CDR3 residues: CASSSSDRGGETQYF. CDR3 coding DNA: TGTGCCAGCAGCTCCTCGGACAGGGGAGGGGAGACCCAGTACTTC.

This rearrangement joins TRBV12-3 or TRBV12-4 to TRBJ2-7, with 12 bases lining up with TRBD2. There are 16 residues in the CDR3. The junction had 12 bases not matched to a gene; V was cut back by 8 bases and J by 4 bases. The DNA for the CDR3 is TGTGCCAGCTCGCGACTAGCGGGAGAAGTGGTTTACGAGCAGTACTTC. Translation gives CASSRLAGEVVYEQYF.

This rearrangement joins TRBV18 to TRBJ2-7; 9 positions agree with TRBD1. V lost 1 base and J lost 7; bases outside the gene matches: 14. Germline loops: CDR1 KGHSH, CDR2 LQKENI. The CDR3 is 17 amino acids. In nucleotides, the CDR3 is TGTGCCAGCTCACCACGGGGGTCCGGGACAGGGACCGGGGAGCAGTACTTC. This gives the protein CASSPRGSGTGTGEQYF.

The chain combines TRBV2 with TRBJ2-2, with D perhaps matching TRBD1 (5 bases). The germline CDR1 and CDR2 sequences are SNHLY and FYNNEI. The CDR3 is made up of 15 amino acids. V was pared by 2 bases and J by 4 bases, with 11 bases between. The CDR3 region has the DNA TGTGCCAGCAGTGAACGCCAGGGTCCCACCGGGGAGCTGTTTTTT. Translating it yields CASSERQGPTGELFF.

This clonotype was counted a few times. The junction shows a germline mismatch at one end, possibly a read error. The V call is TRBV11-2, the J call TRBJ1-2; D remains unclear. This CDR3 comprises 14 residues. The germline V gene encodes CDR1 SGHAT and CDR2 FQNNGV. This CDR3 is CASSLDGLPGGYTF. In nucleotides, the CDR3 is TGTGCCAGCAGCCTAGACGGCCTCCCGGGAGGCTACACCTTC.

This clonotype was observed a handful of times. J is TRBJ2-7 and V is TRBV20-1; 8 positions match TRBD1. The CDR3 loop spans 13 amino acids. Germline assignment: CDR1 DFQATT and CDR2 SNEGSKA (reference sequence). With V trimmed by 5 bases and J by 5 bases, 8 bases remained unmatched. In DNA form, the CDR3 reads TGCAGTGCTCCGGACAGGGCTTCCAACGAGCAGTACTTC. Translated, it gives CSAPDRASNEQYF.

The genes are TRBV20-1 and TRBJ1-4; 7 bases align to TRBD1. The CDR3 length is 13 residues. The trim removed 6 bases at V and 5 bases at J, leaving 6 bases unmatched. Germline values: CDR1 DFQATT, CDR2 SNEGSKA (reference sequence). The CDR3 coding sequence is TGCAGTGCCAACAGGGGTGGCAATGAAAAACTGTTTTTT. As protein: CSANRGGNEKLFF.

This clonotype was seen a handful of times. The DNA for the CDR3 is TGTGCCACCCAGGGGGATAATTCACCCCTCCACTTT. Protein sequence: CATQGDNSPLHF. The chain combines TRBV12-3 or TRBV12-4 with TRBJ1-6, with 7 bases identical to TRBD1. The CDR3 has 12 residues. The V gene end was trimmed by 10 bases and the J gene end by 5 bases; junction bases not matched to a gene: 2.

This clonotype was observed a few times. The chain combines TRBV5-1 with TRBJ2-7; 8 positions agree with TRBD1. The CDR3 sequence is 14 residues long. V lost 0 bases, J lost 7 bases, and 6 bases stayed unmatched. Per the germline V gene, CDR1 is SGHRS and CDR2 is YFSETQ. The DNA of the CDR3 is TGCGCCAGCAGCTTGGATCAGGGGGCGAGAGAGCAGTACTTC. Translated: CASSLDQGAREQYF.

This clonotype was observed a handful of times. This chain joins TRBV29-1 and TRBJ1-1; 8 bases are a match to TRBD1. The J segment lost 5 bases and the V segment lost 5 bases, leaving 19 bases of the junction unmatched. Germline CDR1 is SQVTM and CDR2 is ANQGSEA. There are 17 residues in the CDR3. The CDR3 DNA reads TGCAGCGTTACACCCGGGACAGGTCTCACCCTGAGGACTGAAGCTTTCTTT. Translated, it gives CSVTPGTGLTLRTEAFF. Looking up the rest from reference TRBV29-1 and TRBJ1-1 gives the full variable domain: SAVISQKPSRDICQRGTSLTIQCQVDSQVTMMFWYRQQPGQSLTLIATANQGSEATYESGFVIDKFPISRPNLTFSTLTVSNMSPEDSSIYLCSVTPGTGLTLRTEAFFGQGTRLTVV.

V usage is TRBV12-3 or TRBV12-4 and J usage is TRBJ2-3; 7 positions match TRBD1. With 5 bases clipped from V and 2 bases from J, the junction kept 10 bases outside the gene matches. This CDR3 has 16 amino acids. CDR3: CASSVLGTDYTDTQYF. The CDR3 region has the DNA TGTGCCAGCAGTGTGTTAGGGACAGACTACACAGATACGCAGTATTTT.

Only one count was recorded for this clonotype. The V gene is TRBV6-1, the J gene TRBJ2-4; tentatively, D is TRBD1 (6 bases). Trimming took 5 bases from V and 0 from J, leaving 17 bases between them. This CDR3 is 17 amino acids long. CDR1 and CDR2 from the germline V gene are MNHNS and SASEGT. For the CDR3, the DNA is TGTGCCAGCAGTCCACTAACAGGGCCCCTAGCCAAAAACATTCAGTACTTC. It translates to CASSPLTGPLAKNIQYF.